This T cell receptor (beta chain) is from a study of T cells expressing NK-cell markers. About the study: Source material for TCR beta repertoires consisted of sorted CD3+CD56+NKG2C+, CD3+CD56+NKG2C- and CD3+CD56-NKG2C+ T cells. Regarding the study as a whole: The study found these clonotypes also leading the CD3+CD56-NKG2C+ fraction in a few donors. Dominant NKG2C+ clonotype frequencies of roughly 1.0-7.0% of CD8+ T cells were measured in roughly 6 donors. HCMV specificity was not established for the expanded NKG2C+ T cell clones.

Turning to this clonotype: Its antigen remains unidentified.

TCRdb reanalyzed the 5' RACE reads, giving one entry per CDR3 protein sequence and no DNA. The sample table includes around 100,000 distinct CDR3 sequences. The sequenced sample consisted of blood T cells: a sorted CD56 or NKG2C T cell subset, CD4+ or CD8+ T cells, or bulk PBMC T cells (not recorded which). This sequence was found in a woman aged 18-70 years in good health.

CDR3 region: CSASRGVTDTQYF. V gene TRBV20-1 combines with J gene TRBJ2-3; no DNA is available, so the TRBD2 call from TCRdb remains unchecked. Germline assignment: CDR1 DFQATT and CDR2 SNEGSKA (reference sequence). This CDR3 contains 13 residues.